This T cell receptor (beta chain) is from a study of spatial heterogeneity in lung cancer. Overall study: Alpha-chain sequences were consistently detected in smaller numbers than beta-chain sequences.

This clonotype was counted a single time. This beta chain is an off-target read within a library intended for alpha chains, so its frequency means little. Using its own MiXCR run on the 5' RACE reads, TCRdb lists one record per CDR3 protein. This sample has about 780 distinct CDR3 sequences, with roughly 18% found just once. As for time point: sample taken at primary tumor resection. Sequencing covered unsorted whole RNA taken from tumor, nontumor lung or frozen PBMC. There were approximately 69 donors, all of them untreated patients with early-stage non-small cell lung cancer. The input for sequencing was PBMCs, taken at surgery. The sequence was collected from a male donor with early-stage non-small cell lung cancer.

The CDR3 spells CASRPTGTYEQYF. DNA of the CDR3: TGTGCCAGCAGGCCAACAGGAACCTACGAGCAGTACTTC. The J gene is TRBJ2-7, the V gene TRBV6-2 or TRBV6-3, with D possibly matching TRBD1 (5 bases). V lost 6 bases and J lost 2, with 11 bases in between. The length of the CDR3 is 13 residues. The V gene's germline CDR1 is MNHEY and CDR2 SVGEGT.